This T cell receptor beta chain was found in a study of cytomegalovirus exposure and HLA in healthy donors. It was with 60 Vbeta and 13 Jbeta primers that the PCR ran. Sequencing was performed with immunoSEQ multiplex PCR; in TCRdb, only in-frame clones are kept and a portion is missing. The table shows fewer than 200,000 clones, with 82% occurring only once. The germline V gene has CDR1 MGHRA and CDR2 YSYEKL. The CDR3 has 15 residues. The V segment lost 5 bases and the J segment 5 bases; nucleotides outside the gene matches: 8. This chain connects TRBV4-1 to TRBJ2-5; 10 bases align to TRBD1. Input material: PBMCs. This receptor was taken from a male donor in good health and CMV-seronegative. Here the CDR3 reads CASSFDRGRRETQYF. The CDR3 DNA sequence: TGCGCCAGCAGCTTCGACAGGGGGCGCCGGGAGACCCAGTACTTC.